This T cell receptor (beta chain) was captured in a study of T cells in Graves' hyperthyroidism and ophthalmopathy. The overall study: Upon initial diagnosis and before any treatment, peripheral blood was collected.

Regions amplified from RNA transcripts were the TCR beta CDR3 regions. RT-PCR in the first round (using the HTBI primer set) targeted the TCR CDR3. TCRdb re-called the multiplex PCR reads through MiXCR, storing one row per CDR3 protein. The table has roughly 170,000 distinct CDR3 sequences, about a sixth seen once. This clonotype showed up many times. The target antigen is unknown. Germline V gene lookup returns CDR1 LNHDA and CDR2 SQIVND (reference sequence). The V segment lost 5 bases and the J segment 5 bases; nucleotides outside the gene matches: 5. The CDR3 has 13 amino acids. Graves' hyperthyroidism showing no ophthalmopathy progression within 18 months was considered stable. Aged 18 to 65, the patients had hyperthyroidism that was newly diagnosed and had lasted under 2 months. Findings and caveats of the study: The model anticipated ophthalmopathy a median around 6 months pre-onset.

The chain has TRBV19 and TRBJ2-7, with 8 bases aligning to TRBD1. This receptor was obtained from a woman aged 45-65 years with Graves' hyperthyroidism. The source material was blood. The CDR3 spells CASSPGGTHEQYF. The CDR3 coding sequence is TGTGCCAGTAGTCCAGGGGGCACCCACGAGCAGTACTTC.